The sequence of this T cell receptor (beta chain) was determined in a study of blood T cell repertoires in COVID-19. Measured with immunoSEQ multiplex PCR; TCRdb has only the in-frame clones, and not every one. There are about 370,000 clones in the sample; approximately 89% occur only once, and roughly a tenth lies in the top ten. With V trimmed by 3 bases and J by 1 base, 2 bases remained unmatched. There are 14 residues in the CDR3. Germline CDR1 and CDR2: SGDLS and YYNGEE. The source of this sequence is a woman aged 25-40 years with COVID-19, enrolled during active disease. The specimen sequenced was peripheral blood. V gene TRBV9 combines with J gene TRBJ2-7; 9 bases are a match to TRBD2. The CDR3 here is CASSASGKSYEQYF. Written as DNA, the CDR3 is TGTGCCAGCAGCGCTAGCGGGAAATCCTACGAGCAGTACTTC.